This T cell receptor (beta chain) was recovered during a study of spatial heterogeneity in lung cancer. Study observations and caveats: Tumors with more nonsynonymous mutations had more expanded intratumoral alpha and beta TCRs. It was estimated that coverage of tumor T cells reached roughly 7% for alpha chains and 13% for beta chains.

This clonotype was seen ten or more times. The antigen is unknown. TCR cDNA molecules were tagged individually, and each one carried a unique molecular identifier. MiXCR, run by TCRdb on the 5' RACE reads, gives a single entry per CDR3 protein. The table has 100,000 to 110,000 distinct CDR3 sequences, 4% to 4.5% seen once. The CDR3 contains 17 residues. Trimming removed 6 bases from V and 0 bases from J; junction bases left unmatched: 13. CDR1 is LNHNV and CDR2 is YYDKDF in the germline V gene (reference sequence). Documented time point: sample taken at primary tumor resection. No cells were sorted before sequencing. The whole RNA sequenced was extracted from tumor, nontumor lung or frozen PBMC.

The TCR was taken from a male donor with early-stage non-small cell lung cancer. Sequenced material: lung tumor tissue, taken at surgery. The rearrangement joins TRBV15 to TRBJ1-1, with 7 bases identical to TRBD1. The CDR3 spells CATRKNRGVIMNTEAFF. In DNA, the CDR3 is TGTGCCACCAGAAAAAACAGGGGCGTAATTATGAACACTGAAGCTTTCTTT. Together with reference TRBV15 and TRBJ1-1, the CDR3 gives the full variable domain: DAMVIQNPRYQVTQFGKPVTLSCSQTLNHNVMYWYQQKSSQAPKLLFHYYDKDFNNEADTPDNFQSRRPNTSFCFLDIRSPGLGDTAMYLCATRKNRGVIMNTEAFFGQGTRLTVV.